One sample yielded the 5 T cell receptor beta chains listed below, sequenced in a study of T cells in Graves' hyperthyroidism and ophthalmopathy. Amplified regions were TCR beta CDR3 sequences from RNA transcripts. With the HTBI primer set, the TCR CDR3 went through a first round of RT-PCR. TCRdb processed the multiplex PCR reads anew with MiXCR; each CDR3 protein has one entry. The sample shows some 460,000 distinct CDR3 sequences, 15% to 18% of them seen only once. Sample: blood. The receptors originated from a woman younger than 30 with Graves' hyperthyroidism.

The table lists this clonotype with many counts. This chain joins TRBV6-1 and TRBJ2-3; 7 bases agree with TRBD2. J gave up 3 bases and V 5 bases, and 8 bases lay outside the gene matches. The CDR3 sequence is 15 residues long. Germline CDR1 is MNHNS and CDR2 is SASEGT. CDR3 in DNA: TGTGCCAGCAGTTACAGCGGACTAGGGACAGATACGCAGTATTTT. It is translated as CASSYSGLGTDTQYF.

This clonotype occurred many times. CDR3 in DNA: TGTGCCAGCAGTCCGCCCGGAGCGGGGGAGTGGGATACGCAGTATTTT. Translated, it gives CASSPPGAGEWDTQYF. This chain uses TRBV12-3 or TRBV12-4 with TRBJ2-3; 8 positions match TRBD2. This CDR3 has 16 amino acids. V was pared by 5 bases and J by 6 bases, with 13 bases of the junction left unmatched.

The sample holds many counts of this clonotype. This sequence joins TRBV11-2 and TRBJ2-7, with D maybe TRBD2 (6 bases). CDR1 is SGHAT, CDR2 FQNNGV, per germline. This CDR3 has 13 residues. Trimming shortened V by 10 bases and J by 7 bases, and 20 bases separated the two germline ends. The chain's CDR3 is CATNDGGAGEQYF. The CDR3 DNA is TGTGCCACCAACGACGGAGGCGCGGGGGAGCAGTACTTC.

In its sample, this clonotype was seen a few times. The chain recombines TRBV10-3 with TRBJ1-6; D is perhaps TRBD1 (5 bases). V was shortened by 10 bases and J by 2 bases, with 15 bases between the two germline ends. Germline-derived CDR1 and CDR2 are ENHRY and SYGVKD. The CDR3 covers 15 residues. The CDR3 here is CASLRGDTYNSPLHF. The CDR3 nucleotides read TGTGCCAGCCTCAGAGGGGATACCTATAATTCACCCCTCCACTTT.

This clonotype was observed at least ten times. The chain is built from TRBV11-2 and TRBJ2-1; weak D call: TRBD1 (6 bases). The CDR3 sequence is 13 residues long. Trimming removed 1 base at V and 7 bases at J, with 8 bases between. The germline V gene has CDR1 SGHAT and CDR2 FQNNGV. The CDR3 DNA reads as TGTGCCAGCAGCTTAGTAGGGGGAAATGAGCAGTTCTTC. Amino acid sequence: CASSLVGGNEQFF.